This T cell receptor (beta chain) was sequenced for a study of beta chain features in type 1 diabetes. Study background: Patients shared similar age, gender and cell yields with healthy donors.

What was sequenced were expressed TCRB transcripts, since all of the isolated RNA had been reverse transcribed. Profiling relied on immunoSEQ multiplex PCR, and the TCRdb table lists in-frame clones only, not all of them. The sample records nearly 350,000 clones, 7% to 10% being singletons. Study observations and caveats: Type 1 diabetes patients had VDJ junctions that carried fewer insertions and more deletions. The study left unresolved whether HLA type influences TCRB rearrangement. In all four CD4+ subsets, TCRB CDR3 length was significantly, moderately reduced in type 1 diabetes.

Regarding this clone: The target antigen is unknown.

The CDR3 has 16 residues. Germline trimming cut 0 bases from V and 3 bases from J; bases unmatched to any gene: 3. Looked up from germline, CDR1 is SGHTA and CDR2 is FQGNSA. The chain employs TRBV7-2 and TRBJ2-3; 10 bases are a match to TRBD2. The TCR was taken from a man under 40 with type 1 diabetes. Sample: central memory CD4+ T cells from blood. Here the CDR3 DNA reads TGTGCCAGCAGCTTAGCGCTAGCGGGGGCGACAGATACGCAGTATTTT. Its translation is CASSLALAGATDTQYF. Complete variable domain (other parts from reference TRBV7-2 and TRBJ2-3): GAGVSQSPSNKVTEKGKDVELRCDPISGHTALYWYRQSLGQGLEFLIYFQGNSAPDKSGLPSDRFSAERTGGSVSTLTIQRTQQEDSAVYLCASSLALAGATDTQYFGPGTRLTVL.